Each of the 6 T cell receptor beta chains below was sequenced from the same sample in a study of blood T cell repertoires in COVID-19. Produced via immunoSEQ multiplex PCR; TCRdb's table is partial and in-frame only. The sample has roughly 300,000 clones, just under 90% seen once. The sequenced material came from peripheral blood. The source is a woman aged 25 to 39 with COVID-19, enrolled during active disease.

The genes are TRBV6-5 and TRBJ1-1; D remains ambiguous. This CDR3 has 14 residues. Looked up from germline, CDR1 is MNHEY and CDR2 is SVGAGI. V gave up 7 bases and J gave up 0 bases, with 12 bases separating them. CDR3 amino acids: CASTRRGMNTEAFF. Here the CDR3 DNA reads TGTGCCAGCACCCGGAGAGGGATGAACACTGAAGCTTTCTTT.

The chain recombines TRBV4-2 with TRBJ2-1, with 10 bases fitting TRBD1. Per the germline V gene, CDR1 is LGHNA and CDR2 is YNFKEQ. The J segment lost 7 bases and the V segment lost 3 bases, leaving 21 bases of the junction unmatched. The CDR3 totals 20 residues. CDR3 bases: TGTGCCAGCAGCCAGTCCCCGGGACAGGGGATGGGGGGGGCCAGAAATGAGCAGTTCTTC. This sequence encodes CASSQSPGQGMGGARNEQFF.

This chain links TRBV5-4 with TRBJ2-5; TRBD1 matches 7 bases. CDR3 size: 15 residues. From germline, CDR1 is SGHNT and CDR2 YYREEE (reference sequence). V was clipped by 4 bases and J by 4 bases; unmatched bases: 10. The CDR3 DNA reads TGTGCCAGCAGCGTAAGACAGGGACCGGGAGAGACCCAGTACTTC. This translates into CASSVRQGPGETQYF.

This rearrangement joins TRBV29-1 to TRBJ2-7, with 8 bases identical to TRBD1. The CDR3 sequence is 14 residues long. Trimming cost V 4 bases and J 5 bases; bases outside gene matches: 10. Germline assignment: CDR1 SQVTM and CDR2 ANQGSEA. The CDR3 DNA follows: TGCAGCGTTGTCGTGCAGGGGGCTGTCGACGAGCAGTACTTC. Protein sequence: CSVVVQGAVDEQYF.

Here the CDR3 reads CASSPGLAGVYNEQFF. The CDR3 DNA reads as TGTGCCAGCAGCCCGGGACTAGCGGGGGTGTACAATGAGCAGTTCTTC. This rearrangement joins TRBV5-4 to TRBJ2-1, with 14 nucleotides matching TRBD2. Germline lookup yields CDR1 SGHNT and CDR2 YYREEE (reference sequence). This CDR3 has 16 residues. Germline trimming cut 4 bases from V and 4 bases from J; bases unmatched to any gene: 4.

This chain links TRBV24-1 with TRBJ1-5; 9 bases agree with TRBD1. The V segment lost 4 bases and the J segment 1 base; nucleotides outside the gene matches: 4. The CDR3 contains 16 residues. Germline V CDR1 and CDR2: KGHDR, SFDVKD. As DNA, the CDR3 is TGTGCCACCAGTGACCTGGACAGGGGCAGCAATCAGCCCCAGCATTTT. Translation: CATSDLDRGSNQPQHF.